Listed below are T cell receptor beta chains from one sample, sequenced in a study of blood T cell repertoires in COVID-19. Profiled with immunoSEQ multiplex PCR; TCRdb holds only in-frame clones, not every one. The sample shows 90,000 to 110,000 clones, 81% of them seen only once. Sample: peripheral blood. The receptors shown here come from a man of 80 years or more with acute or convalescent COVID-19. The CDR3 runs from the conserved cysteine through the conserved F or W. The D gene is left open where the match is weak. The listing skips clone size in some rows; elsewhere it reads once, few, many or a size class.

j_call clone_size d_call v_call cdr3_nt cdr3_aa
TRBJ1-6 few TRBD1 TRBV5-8 TGTGCCAGCAGCCCGGGACAGGGAGGGAATTCACCCCTCCACTTT CASSPGQGGNSPLHF
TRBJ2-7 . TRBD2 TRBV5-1 TGCGCCAGCAGCTCATCGGGAGGTTTGAGCTCCTACGAGCAGTACTTC CASSSSGGLSSYEQYF
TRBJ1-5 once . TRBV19 TGTGCCAGTAGTCAGGGAAAACAGCCCCAGCATTTT CASSQGKQPQHF
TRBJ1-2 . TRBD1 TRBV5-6 TGTGCCAGCAGCCTGGGACAGAACTATGGCTACACCTTC CASSLGQNYGYTF
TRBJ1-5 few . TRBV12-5 TGTGCTAGTGGTTTGGTACAGGGCAGCACCCAGCATTTT CASGLVQGSTQHF
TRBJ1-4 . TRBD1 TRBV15 TGTGCCACCAACACACTTTCGACAGGGTCGGCTGAAAAACTGTTTTTT CATNTLSTGSAEKLFF
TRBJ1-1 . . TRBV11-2 TGTGCCAGCAGCTTAAGCGGGCGACGCTCCGCCGGTGAAGCTTTCTTT CASSLSGRRSAGEAFF
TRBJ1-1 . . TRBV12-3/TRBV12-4 TGTGCCAGCAGTTACTCCTCGAACACTGAAGCTTTCTTT CASSYSSNTEAFF
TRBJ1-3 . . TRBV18 TGTGCCAGCTCACCCCAAGGACTAGGCGGTGGAAACACCATATATTTT CASSPQGLGGGNTIYF
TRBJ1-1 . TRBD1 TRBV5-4 TGTGCCAGCAGCTTGGCAGGGGGCGCGGGCACTGAAGCTTTCTTT CASSLAGGAGTEAFF
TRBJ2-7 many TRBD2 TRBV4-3 TGCGCCAGCAGCCAAGACTCTAGCGGGAAGGTCGAGCAGTACTTC CASSQDSSGKVEQYF